This TCR beta chain was sequenced during a study of T cell responses to AZD1222 COVID-19 vaccine. Study outcomes and limitations: There were mostly white British donors and more females than males, and clonal diversity was possibly underestimated. Seropositive AZD1222 recipients at baseline numbered only six or seven.

Details on this clone: Its target is unknown.

V lost 7 bases and J lost 9; bases outside the gene matches: 12. The CDR3 spans 14 residues. From germline, CDR1 is SGHNT and CDR2 YENEEA. Method: immunoSEQ multiplex PCR; TCRdb's copy keeps in-frame clones and lacks some. The data hold 150,000 to 200,000 clones, with approximately 90% observed a single time. Sample: peripheral blood, taken on day 0 of AZD1222 vaccination. The chain links TRBV11-3 to TRBJ1-5; TRBD1 matches 7 bases. This TCR derives from an adult in good health. The CDR3 sequence: CASTLPRGGWPQHF. The CDR3, as DNA: TGTGCCAGCACCCTCCCGCGAGGGGGCTGGCCCCAGCATTTT. Full variable domain (rest looked up from reference TRBV11-3 and TRBJ1-5): EAGVVQSPRYKIIEKKQPVAFWCNPISGHNTLYWYLQNLGQGPELLIRYENEEAVDDSQLPKDRFSAERLKGVDSTLKIQPAELGDSAVYLCASTLPRGGWPQHFGDGTRLSIL.